The 27 T cell receptor beta chains presented below share a single source sample, sequenced in a study of T cell changes during pregnancy in multiple sclerosis. Generated by immunoSEQ multiplex PCR, the TCRdb table keeps only in-frame clones and is missing some. The repertoire holds around 80,000 clones, with roughly 94% as singletons. Sample: peripheral blood, taken before pregnancy. The receptors originated from a female donor with multiple sclerosis, enrolled in a pregnancy study.

The CDR3 DNA is TGTGCCAGCAGCTTAGCTACTAGCGGGGGCCCCAATGAGCAGTTCTTC. Protein: CASSLATSGGPNEQFF. The chain carries TRBV11-2 and TRBJ2-1, with 11 bases lining up with TRBD2. Germline V CDR1 and CDR2: SGHAT, FQNNGV. The V segment lost 1 base and the J segment 6 bases; nucleotides outside the gene matches: 5. The CDR3 is 16 residues long.

Concerning this clone itself: One junction end disagrees with the germline gene, perhaps due to a read error. V and J are TRBV9 and TRBJ2-2; D might be TRBD2 (6 bases). The CDR3 runs to 17 residues. Germline assignment: CDR1 SGDLS and CDR2 YYNGEE. The CDR3 loop reads CASSVGRFGGNSGELFF. The CDR3, as DNA: TGTGCCAGCAGCGTAGGTCGGTTCGGGGGTAACAGCGGGGAGCTGTTTTTT.

The rearrangement joins TRBV5-6 to TRBJ1-1; possible D gene TRBD1, 5 bases. Germline assignment: CDR1 SGHDT and CDR2 YYEEEE. This CDR3 contains 12 residues. Trimming shortened V by 5 bases and J by 11 bases, and 16 bases separated the two germline ends. CDR3 nucleotides: TGTGCCAGCAGTTACGACGGGGGAGGGGCTTTCTTT. The encoded protein is CASSYDGGGAFF.

The gene calls are TRBV9 and TRBJ1-6, with a weak D call TRBD1 (5 bases). Trimming took 0 bases from V and 0 from J, leaving 10 bases between them. Germline CDR1 SGDLS, CDR2 YYNGEE. This CDR3 spans 17 amino acids. CDR3 sequence (DNA): TGTGCCAGCAGCGTAGGACAGACGAGCTCCTATAATTCACCCCTCCACTTT. This translates into CASSVGQTSSYNSPLHF.

The rearrangement links TRBV15 to TRBJ1-5; perhaps TRBD1 as D (5 bases). Trimming stripped 0 bases from V and 5 bases from J, with 11 bases between. The germline V gene has CDR1 LNHNV and CDR2 YYDKDF (reference sequence). This CDR3 region has 15 residues. The CDR3 coding sequence is TGTGCCACCAGCAGAGATCTGGGAGGGGATCAGCCCCAGCATTTT. It translates to CATSRDLGGDQPQHF.

The chain has TRBV7-9 and TRBJ2-3; TRBD1 aligns across 7 bases. The J segment lost 5 bases and the V segment lost 8 bases, leaving 1 base of the junction unmatched. The CDR3 runs 11 residues. CDR1 and CDR2 (germline): SEHNR, FQNEAQ (reference sequence). The CDR3 DNA reads as TGTGCCAGCGACAGGGTAGATACGCAGTATTTT. This sequence encodes CASDRVDTQYF.

The chain has TRBV6-5 and TRBJ1-2, with TRBD1 as a possible D gene (6 bases). The CDR3 loop spans 15 amino acids. From germline, CDR1 is MNHEY and CDR2 SVGAGI. The ends were cut back, 5 bases at V and 6 bases at J, with 19 bases in the middle. The CDR3 here is CASSRDRDTGNGYTF. The CDR3 region has the DNA TGTGCCAGCAGTAGAGACCGGGACACGGGCAATGGCTACACCTTC.

This chain uses TRBV9 with TRBJ2-2; D is possibly TRBD2 (7 bases). CDR3 length: 15 amino acids. CDR1 and CDR2 (germline): SGDLS, YYNGEE. The V and J ends lost 4 bases and 5 bases respectively, with 15 bases between them. CDR3 nucleotides: TGTGCCAGCAGCATTTGGGGGGGCTATACCGGGGAGCTGTTTTTT. Amino acids: CASSIWGGYTGELFF.

The CDR3 nucleotides are TGTGCCAGCAGTTCCAGGGATTTAGAGCGTGGCTACACCTTC. Amino acids: CASSSRDLERGYTF. The rearrangement uses TRBV27 and TRBJ1-2, with D possibly being TRBD1 (5 bases). The CDR3 has 14 amino acids. The V end was cut by 4 bases, the J end by 7 bases, with 16 bases between. Germline values: CDR1 MNHEY, CDR2 SMNVEV (reference sequence).

This chain links TRBV10-1 with TRBJ1-1; a weak D match, TRBD1 (5 bases). Germline V gives CDR1 WNHNN, CDR2 SYGVQD (reference sequence). The V and J ends lost 2 bases and 3 bases respectively, with 10 bases between them. The CDR3 runs 14 residues. The CDR3 is CASSEAGPDTEAFF. For the CDR3, the DNA is TGCGCCAGCAGTGAGGCAGGGCCGGACACTGAAGCTTTCTTT.

Worth noting for this clone: The junction departs from the called germline gene at one end, perhaps through a read error. The CDR3: CASSLGGNLYNEQFF. CDR3 sequence (DNA): TGTGCTAGCAGCTTAGGAGGGAACCTCTACAATGAGCAGTTCTTC. The chain carries TRBV7-7 and TRBJ2-1; maybe TRBD2 (6 bases). This CDR3 is built from 15 residues. The germline V gene has CDR1 SSHAT and CDR2 FNYEAQ (reference sequence).

V and J are TRBV9 and TRBJ1-1; TRBD1 matches 8 bases. The V gene's germline CDR1 is SGDLS and CDR2 YYNGEE. V lost 3 bases to trimming and J lost 4 bases; unmatched junction nucleotides: 2. CDR3 length: 13 residues. The CDR3 nucleotides are TGTGCCAGCAGCGCCACAGGGGGCACTGAAGCTTTCTTT. Translating gives CASSATGGTEAFF.

This chain links TRBV19 with TRBJ1-3; TRBD1 is a possible D gene (5 bases). V was shortened by 4 bases and J by 8 bases, with 18 bases between the two germline ends. The germline V gene has CDR1 LNHDA and CDR2 SQIVND (reference sequence). The CDR3 spans 15 residues. CDR3 DNA sequence: TGTGCCAGTAGTACCTGGGACGCCGGGGAGGACACCATATATTTT. It specifies CASSTWDAGEDTIYF.

The chain joins TRBV5-6 to TRBJ2-5, with a tentative D call TRBD2 (6 bases). The tail of the sequence fits TRBJ2-7 better, so the J call may be wrong. Germline V gene data show CDR1 as SGHDT and CDR2 as YYEEEE. The CDR3 loop spans 15 amino acids. CDR3 sequence: CASSAGTLSSYEQYF. Written as DNA, the CDR3 is TGTGCCAGCAGCGCGGGGACTCTGAGCTCCTACGAGCAGTACTTC.

The chain has TRBV12-5 and TRBJ2-1, with 8 nucleotides matching TRBD1. Looked up from germline, CDR1 is LGHNT and CDR2 is FRNRAP. The CDR3 runs to 17 residues. J lost 5 bases, V lost 0 bases, and 9 bases had no gene match. The DNA of the CDR3 is TGTGCTAGTGGTTTGGTACCGGGGCAGGGGGCACACAATGAGCAGTTCTTC. Translation: CASGLVPGQGAHNEQFF.

The chain carries TRBV29-1 and TRBJ2-6, with TRBD1 as a possible D gene (5 bases). V was shortened by 2 bases and J by 0 bases, with 11 bases between the two germline ends. This CDR3 has 16 residues. Germline V gene sequence: CDR1 SQVTM, CDR2 ANQGSEA. The CDR3 DNA reads TGCAGCGTTGAACAGGGCATGATCTCTGGGGCCAACGTCCTGACTTTC. Its protein is CSVEQGMISGANVLTF.

The chain combines TRBV6-1 with TRBJ2-7, with 11 nucleotides matching TRBD2. The germline CDR1 and CDR2 sequences are MNHNS and SASEGT. V trimming: 2 bases; J trimming: 4 bases; junction bases outside the gene matches: 4. This CDR3 is 15 amino acids long. The CDR3 nucleotides read TGTGCCAGCAGTGAAATAGCGGGGGGGCCTTACGAGCAGTACTTC. Translation: CASSEIAGGPYEQYF.

This sequence joins TRBV5-4 and TRBJ2-7; possible D gene TRBD1, 5 bases. The V end was cut by 4 bases, the J end by 7 bases, with 15 bases between. CDR3 size: 13 residues. Germline V gives CDR1 SGHNT, CDR2 YYREEE (reference sequence). Here the CDR3 reads CASSPNHRQEQYF. CDR3 nucleotides: TGTGCCAGCAGCCCCAACCACCGACAGGAGCAGTACTTC.

The gene calls are TRBV7-9 and TRBJ2-3; D gene uncertain. Germline V gene data show CDR1 as SEHNR and CDR2 as FQNEAQ (reference sequence). The CDR3 is 11 residues long. Trimming stripped 5 bases from V and 6 bases from J, with 6 bases between. The CDR3 reads CASSPADTQYF. The CDR3 coding sequence is TGTGCCAGCAGCCCAGCGGATACGCAGTATTTT.

This chain connects TRBV18 to TRBJ1-1; D is undetermined. The CDR3 spans 13 residues. With 4 bases removed from V and 4 bases from J, the gap between germline ends came to 10 bases. Looked up from germline, CDR1 is KGHSH and CDR2 is LQKENI. The CDR3: CASSRQEGTEAFF. CDR3 nucleotides: TGTGCCAGCTCACGCCAGGAGGGCACTGAAGCTTTCTTT.

The chain links TRBV7-3 to TRBJ2-2; D is possibly TRBD2 (6 bases). V was cut by 5 bases and J by 6 bases, with 7 bases left in between. The length of the CDR3 is 12 residues. Germline V gene sequence: CDR1 SGHTA, CDR2 FQGTGA. CDR3 bases: TGTGCCAGCAGCAGGAGGGCCGGGGAGCTGTTTTTT. This translates into CASSRRAGELFF.

The CDR3: CASSLGTGNYEQYF. As DNA, the CDR3 is TGTGCCAGCAGCTTAGGGACAGGGAATTACGAGCAGTACTTC. The chain carries TRBV7-8 and TRBJ2-7; 8 positions agree with TRBD1. In germline, CDR1 is SGHVS, CDR2 FQNEAQ. With V trimmed by 1 base and J by 4 bases, 3 bases remained unmatched. The CDR3 is 14 amino acids.

There are a few counts of this clone. This chain connects TRBV29-1 to TRBJ2-2; the match to TRBD2 covers 12 bases. The germline V gene has CDR1 SQVTM and CDR2 ANQGSEA. With V trimmed by 5 bases and J by 1 base, 5 bases remained unmatched. There are 16 residues in the CDR3. The CDR3 nucleotides are TGCAGCGTTTATTCTAGCGGGGGGGTGAACACCGGGGAGCTGTTTTTT. Translated: CSVYSSGGVNTGELFF.

This clone has only one observation. V and J are TRBV6-1 and TRBJ2-1; 10 bases match TRBD1. V shed 2 bases and J 6 bases; nucleotides not matched to a gene: 10. Germline V gene sequence: CDR1 MNHNS, CDR2 SASEGT. The CDR3 contains 17 residues. This CDR3 reads CASSELTGTGVVNEQFF. DNA for the CDR3: TGTGCCAGCAGTGAATTGACCGGGACAGGGGTGGTCAATGAGCAGTTCTTC.

The chain links TRBV5-1 to TRBJ1-3; no clear D gene. Trimming took off 4 bases at V and 3 bases at J, with 11 bases between the two ends. CDR1 SGHRS and CDR2 YFSETQ come from the germline V gene. This CDR3 spans 14 amino acids. The CDR3 nucleotides are TGCGCCAGCAGCCCCCTCGGAGGTGGAAACACCATATATTTT. As protein: CASSPLGGGNTIYF.

The chain carries TRBV10-3 and TRBJ2-3, with 9 bases identical to TRBD1. This CDR3 has 15 amino acids. Trimming at V came to 3 bases and at J to 5 bases, leaving 6 bases not matched to a gene. CDR1 ENHRY and CDR2 SYGVKD come from the germline V gene. The CDR3 region has the DNA TGTGCCATCAGTGATTCCGGGACAGGGCAAGATACGCAGTATTTT. Protein: CAISDSGTGQDTQYF.

This clone appeared a single time. This sequence joins TRBV6-6 and TRBJ2-1, with D tentatively TRBD2 (7 bases). The length of the CDR3 is 13 residues. Germline CDR1 and CDR2: MNHNY and SVGAGI (reference sequence). V was cut by 2 bases and J by 9 bases, with 11 bases left in between. The CDR3 DNA is TGTGCCAGCAGTTACACGGGGGGCAGTGAGCAGTTCTTC. Translated, it gives CASSYTGGSEQFF.